This T cell receptor (beta chain) stems from a study of blood T cell repertoires in COVID-19. As for the study in general: Acute and convalescent COVID-19 samples came from the United States, Italy and Spain. Sample material is recorded as cDNA or gDNA derived from T cells, B-cell-depleted T cells, or PBMCs.

Trimming removed 2 bases from V and 4 bases from J, with 8 bases in between. The length of the CDR3 is 14 residues. CDR1 LNHDA and CDR2 SQIVND come from the germline V gene (reference sequence). Assay: immunoSEQ multiplex PCR; the TCRdb copy retains only in-frame clones and omits some. The sample yields some 510,000 clones, roughly 88% seen once. Participants, 18 to 89 years old, spanned 25 or so US areas. Self-reported history from a screening survey and questionnaire set each donor's cohort. This chain joins TRBV19 and TRBJ2-2; no clear D. Sample: PBMCs or T cells enriched from blood (not recorded which). The TCR was taken from a middle-aged woman who had recovered from COVID-19. CDR3 sequence (DNA): TGTGCCAGTAGTATACAACCGGGCACCGGGGAGCTGTTTTTT. As protein: CASSIQPGTGELFF.